The T cell receptor beta chain under discussion was sequenced for a study of OX40 agonist ivuxolimab in advanced cancers. Study findings and constraints: On average, a greater number of expanded clones characterised CD8+ T cells relative to CD4+.

TCRdb keeps only in-frame clones here, not all; method: immunoSEQ multiplex PCR. The data hold 20,000 to 25,000 clones, with about 86% observed a single time. Sampling times: baseline, cycle 4 day 1, cycle 7 day 1. CDR1 is LNHDA and CDR2 is SQIVND in the germline V gene (reference sequence). This CDR3 is built from 15 residues. V shed 4 bases and J 4 bases; nucleotides not matched to a gene: 4. Notes on this clone: What it binds is not known.

V and J are TRBV19 and TRBJ2-5, with 12 nucleotides matching TRBD2. The sequenced sample was CD4+ or CD8+ T cells sorted from blood, obtained in a trial of the OX40 agonist ivuxolimab. The origin of this receptor is an adult with an advanced solid tumor such as melanoma, head and neck, liver or kidney cancer. CDR3 coding DNA: TGTGCCAGTAGTACTAGCGGGAGGGCCGTAGAGACCCAGTACTTC. Its protein is CASSTSGRAVETQYF.